This TCR beta chain was documented in a study of cytomegalovirus exposure and HLA in healthy donors. Study background: Falling in the Caucasian-associated ancestry cluster were about four fifths of a few hundred genotyped donors.

In the PCR, 60 Vbeta and 13 Jbeta primers were used. Clones were sequenced by immunoSEQ multiplex PCR, and TCRdb holds only the in-frame ones, with some missing. Seen here are 250,000 to 350,000 clones, 86% observed once, and the top ten hold 3% to 4%. This clone was observed a handful of times. What it binds is not known. Healthy bone marrow donors made up the donors. The study, taken as a whole, reports: In a later analysis, a missense DCLRE1C variant was linked to TCR beta V- and J-gene trimming. As was reported, the HLA-A and HLA-B alleles of most subjects were accurately predicted from TCR beta sequences.

Germline V gene data show CDR1 as MDHEN and CDR2 as SYDVKM. V lost 5 bases and J lost 2, with 7 bases in between. This CDR3 has 12 residues. The V gene is TRBV28, the J gene TRBJ2-7; the D gene is possibly TRBD2 (5 bases). Source material: PBMCs. The clonotype comes from a man aged 35 to 55 in good health and CMV-seropositive. The CDR3 is CASSPGTYEQYF. The CDR3 DNA reads as TGTGCCAGCAGTCCGGGGACCTACGAGCAGTACTTC.